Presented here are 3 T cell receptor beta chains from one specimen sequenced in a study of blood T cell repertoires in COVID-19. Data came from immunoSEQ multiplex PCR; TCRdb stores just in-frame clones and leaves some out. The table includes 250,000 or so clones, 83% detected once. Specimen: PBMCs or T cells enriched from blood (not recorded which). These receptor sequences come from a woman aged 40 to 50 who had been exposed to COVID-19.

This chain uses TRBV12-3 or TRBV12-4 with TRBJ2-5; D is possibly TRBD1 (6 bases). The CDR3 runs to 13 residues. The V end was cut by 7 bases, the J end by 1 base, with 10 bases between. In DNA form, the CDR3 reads TGTGCCAGCAACCCAGGGGTCCAAGAGACCCAGTACTTC. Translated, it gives CASNPGVQETQYF.

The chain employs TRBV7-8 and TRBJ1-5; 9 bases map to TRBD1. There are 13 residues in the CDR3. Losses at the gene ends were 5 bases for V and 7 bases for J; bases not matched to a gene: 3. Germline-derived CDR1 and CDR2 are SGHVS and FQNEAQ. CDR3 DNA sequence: TGTGCCAGCAGCCGGGACAGGGACCAGCCCCAGCATTTT. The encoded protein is CASSRDRDQPQHF.

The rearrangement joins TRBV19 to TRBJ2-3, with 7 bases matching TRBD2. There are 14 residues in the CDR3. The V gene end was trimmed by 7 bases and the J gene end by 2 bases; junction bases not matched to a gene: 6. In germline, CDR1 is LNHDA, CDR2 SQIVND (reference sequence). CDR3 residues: CASIKAGVTDTQYF. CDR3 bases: TGTGCCAGTATCAAGGCGGGGGTCACAGATACGCAGTATTTT.